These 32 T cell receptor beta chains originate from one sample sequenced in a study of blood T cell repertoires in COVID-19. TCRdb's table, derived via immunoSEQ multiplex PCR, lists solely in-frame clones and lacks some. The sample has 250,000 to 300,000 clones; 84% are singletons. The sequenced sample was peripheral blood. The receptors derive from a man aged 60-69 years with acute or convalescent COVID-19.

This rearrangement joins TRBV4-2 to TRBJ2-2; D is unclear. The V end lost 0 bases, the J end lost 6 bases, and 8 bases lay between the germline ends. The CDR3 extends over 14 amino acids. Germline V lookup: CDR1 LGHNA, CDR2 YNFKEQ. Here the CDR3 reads CASSQDLFPGELFF. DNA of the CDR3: TGTGCCAGCAGCCAAGATCTTTTCCCCGGGGAGCTGTTTTTT.

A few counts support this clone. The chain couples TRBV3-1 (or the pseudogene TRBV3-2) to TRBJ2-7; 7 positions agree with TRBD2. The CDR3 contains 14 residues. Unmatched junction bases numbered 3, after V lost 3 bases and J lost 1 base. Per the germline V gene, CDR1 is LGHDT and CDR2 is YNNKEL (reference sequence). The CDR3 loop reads CASSHGEGSYEQYF. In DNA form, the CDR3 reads TGTGCCAGCAGCCATGGGGAGGGATCCTACGAGCAGTACTTC.

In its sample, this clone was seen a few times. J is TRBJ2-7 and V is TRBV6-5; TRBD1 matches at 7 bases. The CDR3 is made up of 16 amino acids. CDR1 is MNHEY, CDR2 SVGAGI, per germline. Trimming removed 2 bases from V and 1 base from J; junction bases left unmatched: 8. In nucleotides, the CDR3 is TGTGCCAGCAGTTACACAACAGGGGCGGAATCCTACGAGCAGTACTTC. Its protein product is CASSYTTGAESYEQYF.

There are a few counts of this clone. The CDR3 coding sequence is TGTGCCAGCAGCTTTACCCCGGGACTCCGCACAGATACGCAGTATTTT. Translating gives CASSFTPGLRTDTQYF. The chain has TRBV7-9 and TRBJ2-3; a weak D match, TRBD2 (6 bases). Germline values: CDR1 SEHNR, CDR2 FQNEAQ (reference sequence). V lost 3 bases, J lost 1 base, and 14 bases lay in between. The CDR3 has 16 amino acids.

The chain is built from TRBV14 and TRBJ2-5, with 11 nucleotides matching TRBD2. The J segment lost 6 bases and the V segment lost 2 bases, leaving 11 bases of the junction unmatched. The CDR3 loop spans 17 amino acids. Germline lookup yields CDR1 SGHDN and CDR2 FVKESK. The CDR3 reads CASSQTSGGQGGKTQYF. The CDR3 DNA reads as TGTGCCAGCAGCCAAACTAGCGGGGGCCAAGGCGGCAAGACCCAGTACTTC.

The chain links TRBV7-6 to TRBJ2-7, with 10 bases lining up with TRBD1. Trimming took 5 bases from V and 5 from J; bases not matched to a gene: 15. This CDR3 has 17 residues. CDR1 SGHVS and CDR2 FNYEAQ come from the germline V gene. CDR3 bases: TGTGCCAGCAGCCCCTCCTCCGGGACAGGGGCCTTAAACGAGCAGTACTTC. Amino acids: CASSPSSGTGALNEQYF. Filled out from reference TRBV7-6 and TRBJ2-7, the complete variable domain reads GAGVSQSPRYKVTKRGQDVALRCDPISGHVSLYWYRQALGQGPEFLTYFNYEAQQDKSGLPNDRFSAERPEGSISTLTIQRTEQRDSAMYRCASSPSSGTGALNEQYFGPGTRLTVT.

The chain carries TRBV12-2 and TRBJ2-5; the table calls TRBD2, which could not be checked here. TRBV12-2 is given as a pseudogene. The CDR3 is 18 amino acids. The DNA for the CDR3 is TGTGCAAGTCGCTTAGCGGAGACTAGCGGGAGGCCGGGAGAGACCCAGTACTTC. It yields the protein CASRLAETSGRPGETQYF.

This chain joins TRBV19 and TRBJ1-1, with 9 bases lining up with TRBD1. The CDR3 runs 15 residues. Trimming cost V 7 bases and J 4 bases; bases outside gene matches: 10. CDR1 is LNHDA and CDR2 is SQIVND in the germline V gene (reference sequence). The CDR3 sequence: CASTKSGQGSTEAFF. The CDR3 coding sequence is TGTGCCAGTACCAAATCCGGACAGGGGAGCACTGAAGCTTTCTTT.

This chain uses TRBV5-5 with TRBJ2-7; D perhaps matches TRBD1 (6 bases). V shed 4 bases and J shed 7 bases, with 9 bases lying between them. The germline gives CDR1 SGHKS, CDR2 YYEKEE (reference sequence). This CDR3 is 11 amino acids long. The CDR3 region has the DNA TGTGCCAGCAGCGCAGGGGTTGAGCAGTACTTC. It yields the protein CASSAGVEQYF.

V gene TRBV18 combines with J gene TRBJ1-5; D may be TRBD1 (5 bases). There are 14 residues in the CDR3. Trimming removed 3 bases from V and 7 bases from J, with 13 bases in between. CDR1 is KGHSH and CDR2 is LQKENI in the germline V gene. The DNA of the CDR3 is TGTGCCAGCTCACCGGGGGGTGGGTACCAGCCCCAGCATTTT. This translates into CASSPGGGYQPQHF. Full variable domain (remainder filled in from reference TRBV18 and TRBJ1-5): NAGVMQNPRHLVRRRGQEARLRCSPMKGHSHVYWYRQLPEEGLKFMVYLQKENIIDESGMPKERFSAEFPKEGPSILRIQQVVRGDSAAYFCASSPGGGYQPQHFGDGTRLSIL.

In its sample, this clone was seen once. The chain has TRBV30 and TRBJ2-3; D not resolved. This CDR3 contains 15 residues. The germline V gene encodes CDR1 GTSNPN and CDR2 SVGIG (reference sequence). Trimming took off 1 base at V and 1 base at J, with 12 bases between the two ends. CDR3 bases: TGTGCCTGGAGTGGGGCAGTCCAGGGCACAGATACGCAGTATTTT. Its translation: CAWSGAVQGTDTQYF. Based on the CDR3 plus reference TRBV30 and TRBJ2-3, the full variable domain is SQTIHQWPATLVQPVGSPLSLECTVEGTSNPNLYWYRQAAGRGLQLLFYSVGIGQISSEVPQNLSASRPQDRQFILSSKKLLLSDSGFYLCAWSGAVQGTDTQYFGPGTRLTVL.

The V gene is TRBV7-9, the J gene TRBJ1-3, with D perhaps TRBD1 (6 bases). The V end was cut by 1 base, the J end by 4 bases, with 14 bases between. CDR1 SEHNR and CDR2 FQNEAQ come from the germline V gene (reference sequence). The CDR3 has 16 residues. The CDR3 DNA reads TGTGCCAGCAGCTTAGTGGGGGCGCCACTAGGAAACACCATATATTTT. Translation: CASSLVGAPLGNTIYF.

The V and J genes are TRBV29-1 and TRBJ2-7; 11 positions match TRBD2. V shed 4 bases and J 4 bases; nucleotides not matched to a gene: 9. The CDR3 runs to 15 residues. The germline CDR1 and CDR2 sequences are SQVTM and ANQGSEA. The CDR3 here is CSVVTPGLAVYEQYF. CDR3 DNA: TGCAGCGTTGTTACCCCGGGACTAGCGGTTTACGAGCAGTACTTC.

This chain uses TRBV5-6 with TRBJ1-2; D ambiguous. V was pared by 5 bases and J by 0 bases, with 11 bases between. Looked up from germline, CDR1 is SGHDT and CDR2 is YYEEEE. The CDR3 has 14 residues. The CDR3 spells CASSFKSANYGYTF. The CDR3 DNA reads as TGTGCCAGCAGTTTTAAGAGTGCTAACTATGGCTACACCTTC.

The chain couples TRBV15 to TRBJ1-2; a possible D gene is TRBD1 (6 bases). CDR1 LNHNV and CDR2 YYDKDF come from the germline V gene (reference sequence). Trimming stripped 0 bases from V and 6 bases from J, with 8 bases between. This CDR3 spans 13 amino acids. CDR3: CATSRDAGDGYTF. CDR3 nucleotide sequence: TGTGCCACCAGCAGAGATGCAGGGGATGGCTACACCTTC.

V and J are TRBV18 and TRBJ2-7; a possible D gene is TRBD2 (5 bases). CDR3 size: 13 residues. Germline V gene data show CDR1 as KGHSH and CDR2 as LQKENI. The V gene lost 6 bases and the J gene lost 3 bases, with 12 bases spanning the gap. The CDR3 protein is CASSRTDIYEQYF. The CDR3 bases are TGTGCCAGCTCCCGGACTGATATCTACGAGCAGTACTTC. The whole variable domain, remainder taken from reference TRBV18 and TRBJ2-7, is NAGVMQNPRHLVRRRGQEARLRCSPMKGHSHVYWYRQLPEEGLKFMVYLQKENIIDESGMPKERFSAEFPKEGPSILRIQQVVRGDSAAYFCASSRTDIYEQYFGPGTRLTVT.

CDR3 loop: CASSFGPGGRRGVEQFF. The CDR3 coding sequence is TGCGCCAGCAGCTTTGGCCCCGGCGGGAGGAGGGGTGTTGAGCAGTTCTTC. The chain combines TRBV5-1 with TRBJ2-1; the match to TRBD2 covers 8 bases. Germline assignment: CDR1 SGHRS and CDR2 YFSETQ. The CDR3 runs to 17 residues. Unmatched junction bases numbered 16, after V lost 2 bases and J lost 9 bases. The full variable domain, in which reference TRBV5-1 and TRBJ2-1 provide the parts outside the CDR3, is KAGVTQTPRYLIKTRGQQVTLSCSPISGHRSVSWYQQTPGQGLQFLFEYFSETQRNKGNFPGRFSGRQFSNSRSEMNVSTLELGDSALYLCASSFGPGGRRGVEQFFGPGTRLTVL.

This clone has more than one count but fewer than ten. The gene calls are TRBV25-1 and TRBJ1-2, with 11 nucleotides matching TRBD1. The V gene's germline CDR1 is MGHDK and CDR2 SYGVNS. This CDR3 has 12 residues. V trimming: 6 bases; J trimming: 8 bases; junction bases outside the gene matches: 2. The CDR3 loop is CASRGQGGGYTF. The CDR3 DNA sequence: TGTGCCAGCAGGGGACAGGGGGGAGGCTACACCTTC.

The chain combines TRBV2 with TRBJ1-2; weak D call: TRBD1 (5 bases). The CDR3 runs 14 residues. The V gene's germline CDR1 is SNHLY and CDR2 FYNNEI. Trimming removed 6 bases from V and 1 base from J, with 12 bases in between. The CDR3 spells CASREQEGNYGYTF. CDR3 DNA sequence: TGTGCCAGCAGAGAACAGGAGGGTAACTATGGCTACACCTTC.

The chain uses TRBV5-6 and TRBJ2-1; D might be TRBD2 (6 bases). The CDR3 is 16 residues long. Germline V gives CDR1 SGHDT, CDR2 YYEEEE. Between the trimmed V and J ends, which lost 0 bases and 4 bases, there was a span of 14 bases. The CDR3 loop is CASSLDLGGRYNEQFF. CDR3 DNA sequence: TGTGCCAGCAGCTTGGATTTGGGAGGCCGATACAATGAGCAGTTCTTC.

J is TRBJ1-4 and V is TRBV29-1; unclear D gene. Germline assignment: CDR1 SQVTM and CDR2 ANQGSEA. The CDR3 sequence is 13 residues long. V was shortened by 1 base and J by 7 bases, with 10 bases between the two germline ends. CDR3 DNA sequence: TGCAGCGTTGAAGCTCAGGCGGGTGAAAAACTGTTTTTT. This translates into CSVEAQAGEKLFF.

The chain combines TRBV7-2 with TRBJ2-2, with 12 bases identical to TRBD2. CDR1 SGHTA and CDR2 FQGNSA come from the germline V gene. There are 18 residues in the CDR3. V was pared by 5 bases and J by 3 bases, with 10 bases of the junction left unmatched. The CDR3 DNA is TGTGCCAGCAGCCTCCCGGGCCTAGCGGGAGGGGACACCGGGGAGCTGTTTTTT. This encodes CASSLPGLAGGDTGELFF.

The CDR3 protein is CASSLAESYNEQFF. CDR3 coding DNA: TGTGCCAGCAGCTTAGCAGAGAGCTACAATGAGCAGTTCTTC. The chain couples TRBV7-9 to TRBJ2-1; D gene uncertain. This CDR3 has 14 amino acids. CDR1 is SEHNR and CDR2 is FQNEAQ in the germline V gene (reference sequence). The ends were cut back, 0 bases at V and 3 bases at J, with 6 bases in the middle.

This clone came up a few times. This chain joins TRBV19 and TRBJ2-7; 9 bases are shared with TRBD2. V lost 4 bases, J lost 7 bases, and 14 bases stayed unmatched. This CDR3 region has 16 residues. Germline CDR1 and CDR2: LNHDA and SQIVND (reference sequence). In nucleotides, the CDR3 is TGTGCCAGTAGTAACCCTGGGGGTAGCGGGAGTGATGAGCAGTACTTC. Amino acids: CASSNPGGSGSDEQYF.

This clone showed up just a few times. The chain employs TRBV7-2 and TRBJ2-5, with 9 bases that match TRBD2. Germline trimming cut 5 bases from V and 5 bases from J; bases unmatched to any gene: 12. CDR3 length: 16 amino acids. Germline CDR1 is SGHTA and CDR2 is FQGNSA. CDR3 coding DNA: TGTGCCAGCAGCCCGACGGGCGGGAGGGCCTGGGAGACCCAGTACTTC. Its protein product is CASSPTGGRAWETQYF.

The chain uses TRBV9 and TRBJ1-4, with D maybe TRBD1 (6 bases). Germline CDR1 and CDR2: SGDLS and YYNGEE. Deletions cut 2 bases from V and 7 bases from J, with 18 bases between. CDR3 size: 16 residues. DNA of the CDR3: TGTGCCAGCAGCGTTGGATCCGGACAGATCATTGAAAAACTGTTTTTT. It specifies CASSVGSGQIIEKLFF.

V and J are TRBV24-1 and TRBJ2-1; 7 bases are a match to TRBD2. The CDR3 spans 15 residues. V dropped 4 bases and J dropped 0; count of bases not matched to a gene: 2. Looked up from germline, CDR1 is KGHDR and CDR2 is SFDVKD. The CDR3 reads CATSEGGSSYNEQFF. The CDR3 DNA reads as TGTGCCACCAGTGAGGGGGGGAGCTCCTACAATGAGCAGTTCTTC.

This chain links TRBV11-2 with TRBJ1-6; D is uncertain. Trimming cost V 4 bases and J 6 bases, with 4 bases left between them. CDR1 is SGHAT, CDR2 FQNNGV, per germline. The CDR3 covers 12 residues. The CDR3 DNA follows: TGTGCCAGCAGCTCGAGTAATTCACCCCTCCACTTT. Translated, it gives CASSSSNSPLHF.

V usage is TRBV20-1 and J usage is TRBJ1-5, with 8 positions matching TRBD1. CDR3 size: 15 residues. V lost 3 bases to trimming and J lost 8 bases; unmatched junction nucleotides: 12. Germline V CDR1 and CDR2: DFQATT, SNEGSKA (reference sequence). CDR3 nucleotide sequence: TGCAGTGCTAGTGTGGTTGCAGGGGGCCCAGAGCCCCAGCATTTT. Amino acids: CSASVVAGGPEPQHF.

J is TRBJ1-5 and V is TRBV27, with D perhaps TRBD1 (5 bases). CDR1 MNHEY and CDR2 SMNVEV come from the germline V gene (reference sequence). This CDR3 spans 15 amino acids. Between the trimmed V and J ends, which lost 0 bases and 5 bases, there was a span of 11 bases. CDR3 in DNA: TGTGCCAGCAGTTTATCGTGGAGGGGCGATCAGCCCCAGCATTTT. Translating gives CASSLSWRGDQPQHF.

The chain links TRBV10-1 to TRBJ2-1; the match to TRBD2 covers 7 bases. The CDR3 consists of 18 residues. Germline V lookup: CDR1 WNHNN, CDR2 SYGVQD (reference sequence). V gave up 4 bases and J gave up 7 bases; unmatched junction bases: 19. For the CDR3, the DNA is TGCGCCAGCAGTGGCCCGATTGGGGCGGGGGTGCCGGGGAATGAGCAGTTCTTC. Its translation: CASSGPIGAGVPGNEQFF.

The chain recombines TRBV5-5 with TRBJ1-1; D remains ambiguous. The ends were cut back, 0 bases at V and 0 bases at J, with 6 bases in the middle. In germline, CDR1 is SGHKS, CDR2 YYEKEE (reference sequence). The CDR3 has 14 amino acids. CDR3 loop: CASSLGGMNTEAFF. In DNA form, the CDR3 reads TGTGCCAGCAGCTTGGGCGGTATGAACACTGAAGCTTTCTTT.